This T cell receptor beta chain was obtained from a study of T-cell memory formation after mild COVID-19. The wider study: The TCR clusters were mostly specific to one donor.

Comment on this clonotype: Its antigen remains unidentified.

In TCRdb, the 5' RACE reads were re-called with MiXCR into one record per CDR3 protein. Counted here are fewer than 150,000 distinct CDR3 sequences, over 15% occurring once; the ten biggest clones make up 4.5% to 6.5%. Overall study findings and caveats: Second-wave clones peaking on day 37 lacked confirmed SARS-CoV-2 specificity.

The CDR3 has 14 amino acids. V was cut by 0 bases and J by 4 bases, with 7 bases left in between. Germline V gene lookup returns CDR1 MNHEY and CDR2 SVGAGI. The specimen was PBMCs or a T cell subset sorted from them (not recorded which). The chain couples TRBV6-5 to TRBJ1-3, with D hard to call. This clonotype originated in a man younger than 30 who had mild COVID-19 (a few samples of this study predate the infection). Cell type and time point are not known. The CDR3 nucleotides are TGTGCCAGCAGTTACTCGAATGCCGGAAACACCATATATTTT. This sequence encodes CASSYSNAGNTIYF.